This T cell receptor beta chain is drawn from a study of cytotoxic CD8 clonotypes in ibrutinib-treated CLL. Across the study: Among responders, around 24 were partial and 2 complete; after median 68 months, approximately 15 stayed remitted and about 12 progressed.

Repertoires were generated with immunoSEQ multiplex PCR, while TCRdb's copy carries only in-frame clones and drops some. The sample contains 70,000 to 80,000 clones, approximately 87% of which appear only once. Germline V lookup: CDR1 MDHEN, CDR2 SYDVKM. V dropped 3 bases and J dropped 0 bases, with 9 bases sitting between them. The CDR3 covers 14 residues. Sequenced here: PBMCs, sampled after 24 months of ibrutinib treatment. This TCR was sampled from a human donor with chronic lymphocytic leukemia. The rearrangement links TRBV28 to TRBJ2-7, with D possibly being TRBD1 (5 bases). The CDR3 protein is CASSFQGLSYEQYF. The CDR3, as DNA: TGTGCCAGCAGTTTTCAGGGTCTCTCCTACGAGCAGTACTTC.